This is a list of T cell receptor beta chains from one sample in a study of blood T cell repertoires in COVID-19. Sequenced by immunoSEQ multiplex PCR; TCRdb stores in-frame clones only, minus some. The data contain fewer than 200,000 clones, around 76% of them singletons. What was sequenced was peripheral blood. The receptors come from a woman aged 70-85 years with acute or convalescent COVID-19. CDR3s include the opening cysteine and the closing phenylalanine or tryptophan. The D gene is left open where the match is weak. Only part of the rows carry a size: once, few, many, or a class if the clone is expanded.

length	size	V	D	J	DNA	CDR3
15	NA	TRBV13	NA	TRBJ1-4	TGTGCCAGCAGCTTAGGCAGGGGACGTGATGAAAAACTGTTTTTT	CASSLGRGRDEKLFF
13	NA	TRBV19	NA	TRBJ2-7	TGTGCCAGTAGTGTTTCGGGTTCGGGCGAGCAGTACTTC	CASSVSGSGEQYF
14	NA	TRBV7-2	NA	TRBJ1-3	TGTGCCAGCAGCTTAACTTACTCTGGAAACACCATATATTTT	CASSLTYSGNTIYF
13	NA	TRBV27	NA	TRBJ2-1	TGTGCCAGTCGGACATCCCTCTACAATGAGCAGTTCTTC	CASRTSLYNEQFF
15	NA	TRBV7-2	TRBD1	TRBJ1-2	TGTGCCAGCAGCCAAGGCTTGGACAGGGCTTGGGGCTACACCTTC	CASSQGLDRAWGYTF
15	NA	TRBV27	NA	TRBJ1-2	TGTGCCAGCGGTCGGGCCCGGGGGACGAACTATGGCTACACCTTC	CASGRARGTNYGYTF
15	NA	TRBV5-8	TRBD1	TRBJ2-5	TGTGCCAGCAGCTTGAGACAGGGGGCGTGGGAGACCCAGTACTTC	CASSLRQGAWETQYF
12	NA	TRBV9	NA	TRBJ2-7	TGTGCCAGCAGCGTAGGTGGGGCCGAGCAGTACTTC	CASSVGGAEQYF
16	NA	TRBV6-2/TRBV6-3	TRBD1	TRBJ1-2	TGTGCCAGCAGTTACTCGGGGACAGGGGACGCCTATGGCTACACCTTC	CASSYSGTGDAYGYTF
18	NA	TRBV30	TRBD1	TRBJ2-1	TGTGCCTGGAGTGTACGGTGGACAGGGGTTTTCATTGTCAATGAGCAGTTCTTC	CAWSVRWTGVFIVNEQFF
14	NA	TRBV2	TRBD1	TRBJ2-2	TGTGCCAGCAGCGTGGGACAGACAACCGGGGAGCTGTTTTTT	CASSVGQTTGELFF
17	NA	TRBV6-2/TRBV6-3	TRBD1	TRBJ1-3	TGTGCCAGCAGCAGTTACGTTGGGACAGGGAGCCGAAACACCATATATTTT	CASSSYVGTGSRNTIYF
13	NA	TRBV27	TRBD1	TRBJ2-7	TGTGCCAGCAGCCGACAGGGTTCCTACGAGCAGTACTTC	CASSRQGSYEQYF
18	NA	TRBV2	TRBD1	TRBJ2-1	TGTGCCAGCAGGCTTTCCGGGACAGATCGAGGGGCCTACAATGAGCAGTTCTTC	CASRLSGTDRGAYNEQFF
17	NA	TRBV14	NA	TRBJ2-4	TGTGCCAGGGGACTCCCCAGGGTTCCCTGGGGTGGAAACATTCAGTACTTC	CARGLPRVPWGGNIQYF
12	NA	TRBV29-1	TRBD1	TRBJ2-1	TGCAGCGCCCGGGACAGGTCCAATGAGCAGTTCTTC	CSARDRSNEQFF
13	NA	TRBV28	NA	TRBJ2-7	TGTGCCAGTGGCTTAGCGCAAGACTACGAGCAGTACTTC	CASGLAQDYEQYF
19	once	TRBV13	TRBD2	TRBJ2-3	TGTGCCAGCAGCTTATTAGGCCTAGCGGGAGACACCTCCTGGAGTCCGCAGTATTTT	CASSLLGLAGDTSWSPQYF
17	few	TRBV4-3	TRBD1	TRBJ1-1	TGCGCCAGCAGCCAAGAGGCGACAGGGGGCTATCCGACTGAAGCTTTCTTT	CASSQEATGGYPTEAFF
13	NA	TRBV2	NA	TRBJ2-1	TGTGCCAGCAGTGTTAACAGGGACAATGAGCAGTTCTTC	CASSVNRDNEQFF
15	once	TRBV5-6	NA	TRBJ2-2	TGTGCCAGCAGCCCCCTGGAGGTGAACACCGGGGAGCTGTTTTTT	CASSPLEVNTGELFF
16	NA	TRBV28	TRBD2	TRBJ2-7	TGTGCCAGCAGTCCTTTCACGGGAGGGGAAAGTGGCGAGCAGTACTTC	CASSPFTGGESGEQYF
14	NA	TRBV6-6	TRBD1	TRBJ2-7	TGTGCCAGCAGCCGGGACAGGGGTTTAAACGAGCAGTACTTC	CASSRDRGLNEQYF
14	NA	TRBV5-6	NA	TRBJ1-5	TGTGCCAGCAGCTTGGTAAGCAGCAATCAGCCCCAGCATTTT	CASSLVSSNQPQHF
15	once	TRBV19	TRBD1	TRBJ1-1	TGTGTGCCAGTAGAACAAAGGACAGGGGAGCCTGAAGCTTTCTTT	CVPVEQRTGEPEAFF
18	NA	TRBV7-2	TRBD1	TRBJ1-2	TGTGCCAGCAGCTTTGGGACAGGGCGGAGATCCTGGGATTATGGCTACACCTTC	CASSFGTGRRSWDYGYTF
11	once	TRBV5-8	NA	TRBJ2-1	TGTGCCAGCAGCGAGATCTATGAGCAGTTCTTC	CASSEIYEQFF
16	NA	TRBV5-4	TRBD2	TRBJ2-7	TGTGCCAGCAGCCCGGGCCCAAAAACGGGAGGCTACGAGCAGTACTTC	CASSPGPKTGGYEQYF
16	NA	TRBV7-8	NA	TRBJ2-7	TGTGCCAGCAGCGCATCCGAAAACGGAGGTTCCTACGAGCAGTACTTC	CASSASENGGSYEQYF
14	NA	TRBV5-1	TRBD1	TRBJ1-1	TGCGCCAGCAGCTTGGACAGGGGGGGCACTGAAGCTTTCTTT	CASSLDRGGTEAFF
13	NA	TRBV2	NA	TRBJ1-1	TGTGCCAGCAGCGCCCAGGGCTTGGCTGAAGCTTTCTTT	CASSAQGLAEAFF